This entry concerns a single T cell receptor beta chain. Its antigen is unknown. The data were produced by immunoSEQ multiplex PCR, yet TCRdb's version contains in-frame clones alone and is incomplete. The table shows 65,000 to 90,000 clones, with around 80% occurring only once. Trimming shortened V by 8 bases and J by 2 bases, and 18 bases separated the two germline ends. The CDR3 is 15 residues long. This sample is part of a study of T cells in localized non-small cell lung cancer. Whole-study results and caveats: Measurement of T cell clonality placed uninvolved adjacent lung highest, above the level in tumor.

The source is a man between 40 and 69 years old with stage II squamous cell lung carcinoma. This sequence joins TRBV23-1 and TRBJ1-1; the D gene is possibly TRBD1 (6 bases). TRBV23-1 is noted as an ORF with a role that remains uncertain. The starting material was PBMCs, obtained before any cancer treatment. The CDR3 loop reads CASLGGARGNTEAFF. The CDR3 DNA is TGCGCCAGCCTCGGAGGAGCCAGGGGTAACACTGAAGCTTTCTTT.